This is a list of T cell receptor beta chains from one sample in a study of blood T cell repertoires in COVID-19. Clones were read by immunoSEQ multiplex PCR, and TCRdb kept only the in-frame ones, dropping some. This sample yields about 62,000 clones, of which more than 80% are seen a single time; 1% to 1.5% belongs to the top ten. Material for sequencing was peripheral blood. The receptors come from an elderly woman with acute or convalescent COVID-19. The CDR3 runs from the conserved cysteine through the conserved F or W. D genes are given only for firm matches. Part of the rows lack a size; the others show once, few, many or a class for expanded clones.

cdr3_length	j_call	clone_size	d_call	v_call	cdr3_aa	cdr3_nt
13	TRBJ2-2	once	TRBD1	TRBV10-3	CAAQGANTGELFF	TGTGCCGCTCAGGGGGCGAACACCGGGGAGCTGTTTTTT
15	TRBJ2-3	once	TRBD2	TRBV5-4	CAITGGRGHTDTQYF	TGTGCCATAACGGGGGGGCGGGGGCACACAGATACGCAGTATTTT
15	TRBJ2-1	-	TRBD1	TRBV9	CASSVVPDRVNEQFF	TGTGCCAGCAGCGTAGTGCCGGACAGGGTTAATGAGCAGTTCTTC
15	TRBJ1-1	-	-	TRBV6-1	CASSETGQPYTEAFF	TGTGCCAGCAGTGAAACAGGCCAGCCGTACACTGAAGCTTTCTTT
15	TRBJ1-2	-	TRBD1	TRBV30	CAWRKGQGINYGYTF	TGTGCCTGGAGGAAAGGACAGGGAATTAACTATGGCTACACCTTC
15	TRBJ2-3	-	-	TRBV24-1	CATSDPLGSHYTQYF	TGTGCCACCAGTGATCCGCTAGGATCGCATTATACGCAGTATTTT
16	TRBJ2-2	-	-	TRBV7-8	CASSSAGGTNTGELFF	TGTGCCAGCAGCTCGGCAGGGGGGACGAACACCGGGGAGCTGTTTTTT
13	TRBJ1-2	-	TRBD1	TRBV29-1	CSVSPTGVHGYTF	TGCAGCGTGAGCCCGACAGGGGTCCATGGCTACACCTTC
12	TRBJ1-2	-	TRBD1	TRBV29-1	CSVRQGDYGYTF	TGCAGCGTTCGACAGGGGGACTATGGCTACACCTTC
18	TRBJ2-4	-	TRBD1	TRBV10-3	CAISGGARTGDTKNIQYF	TGTGCCATCAGTGGGGGTGCTCGGACAGGGGACACCAAAAACATTCAGTACTTC
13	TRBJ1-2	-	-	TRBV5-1	CASSLKVPGGYTF	TGCGCCAGCAGCTTGAAGGTGCCGGGTGGCTACACCTTC
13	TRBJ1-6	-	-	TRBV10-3	CAISDSVYSPLHF	TGTGCCATCAGTGATTCGGTTTATTCACCCCTCCACTTT
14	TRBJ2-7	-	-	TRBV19	CASRMSHSSYEQYF	TGTGCCAGTAGAATGTCTCATAGCTCCTACGAGCAGTACTTC
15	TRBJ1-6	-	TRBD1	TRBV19	CASSYGTGPVITLHF	TGTGCCAGTAGTTACGGGACAGGCCCGGTGATCACCCTCCACTTT
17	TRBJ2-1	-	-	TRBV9	CASSRRVGGTRYNEQFF	TGTGCCAGCAGTCGTAGAGTCGGGGGAACCCGATACAATGAGCAGTTCTTC
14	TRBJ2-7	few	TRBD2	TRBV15	CATSRETSGGEQYF	TGTGCCACCAGCAGAGAAACTAGCGGGGGGGAGCAGTACTTC
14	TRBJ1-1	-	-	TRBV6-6	CASKRQAMNTEAFF	TGTGCCAGCAAGAGACAGGCCATGAACACTGAAGCTTTCTTT
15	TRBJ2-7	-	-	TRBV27	CASSSSTGLAYEQYF	TGTGCCAGCAGTTCCTCGACAGGCCTCGCCTACGAGCAGTACTTC
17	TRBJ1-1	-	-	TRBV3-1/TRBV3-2	CASSPSVPTSSKTEAFF	TGTGCCAGCAGCCCTTCCGTGCCTACCTCAAGTAAGACTGAAGCTTTCTTT
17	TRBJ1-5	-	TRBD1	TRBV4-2	CASSQRTGTGWNQPQHF	TGTGCCAGCAGCCAGAGAACCGGGACAGGGTGGAATCAGCCCCAGCATTTT